This TCR beta chain came from a study of breast tumors, draining lymph nodes, adjacent tissues. Points from the study as a whole: Data only fit, rather than demonstrated, lymph node origin of most tumor T cells. Tumor repertoires ranked between lymph nodes and nontumor tissue in diversity, with V and J gene preferences.

In germline, CDR1 is SGHRS, CDR2 YFSETQ. The CDR3 extends over 13 amino acids. The trim removed 4 bases at V and 4 bases at J, leaving 4 bases unmatched. Samples came from axillary lymph nodes draining the breast cancer. MiXCR was run by TCRdb on the multiplex PCR reads, yielding one entry per CDR3 protein. The sample carries approximately 130,000 distinct CDR3 sequences, around 20% recorded once. Ten or more counts support this clonotype. Its specificity is not known. The chain recombines TRBV5-1 with TRBJ2-7, with 8 positions matching TRBD1. The origin of this receptor is a female donor with breast cancer. Some clones in this sample may be carry-over from other donors' samples. The sequenced sample consisted of axillary lymph node tissue. The DNA of the CDR3 is TGCGCCAGCAGCCGGTACAGGGGGTACGAGCAGTACTTC. Amino acid sequence: CASSRYRGYEQYF.